This TCR beta chain was sequenced during a study of blood T cells in healthy people across ages. Overall study findings and caveats: Long-lived donors had more naive CD4+ cells and higher diversity than aged donors.

Approximately 9 milliliters of peripheral blood were drawn from each donor into EDTA-treated tubes. This clonotype was counted many times. The antigen is undetermined. The second PCR ran roughly 7 to 11 cycles with a sample-barcoded 5' primer and J-beta primers. TCRdb passed the 5' RACE reads through MiXCR, listing each CDR3 protein once. The table has 1.5 million to 2 million distinct CDR3 sequences, 28% seen once. Trimming shortened V by 2 bases and J by 7 bases, and 13 bases separated the two germline ends. The CDR3 spans 13 residues. Germline V CDR1 and CDR2: SGHRS, YFSETQ. Sequenced material: blood. This clonotype originated in a woman in her twenties or thirties in good health. The rearrangement uses TRBV5-1 and TRBJ2-7, with a possible D match to TRBD1 (6 bases). The CDR3 reads CASSFGQIGEQYF. In DNA form, the CDR3 reads TGCGCCAGCAGCTTTGGACAGATCGGGGAGCAGTACTTC.